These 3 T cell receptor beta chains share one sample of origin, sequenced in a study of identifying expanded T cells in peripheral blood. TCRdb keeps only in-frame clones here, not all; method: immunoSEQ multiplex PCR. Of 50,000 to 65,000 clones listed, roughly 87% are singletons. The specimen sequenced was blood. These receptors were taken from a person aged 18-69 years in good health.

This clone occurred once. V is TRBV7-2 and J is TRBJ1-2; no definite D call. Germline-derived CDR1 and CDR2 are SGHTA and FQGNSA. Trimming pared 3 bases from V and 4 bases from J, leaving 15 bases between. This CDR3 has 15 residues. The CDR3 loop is CASSLVYGDLYGYTF. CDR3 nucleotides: TGTGCCAGCAGCTTGGTTTATGGTGACCTCTATGGCTACACCTTC.

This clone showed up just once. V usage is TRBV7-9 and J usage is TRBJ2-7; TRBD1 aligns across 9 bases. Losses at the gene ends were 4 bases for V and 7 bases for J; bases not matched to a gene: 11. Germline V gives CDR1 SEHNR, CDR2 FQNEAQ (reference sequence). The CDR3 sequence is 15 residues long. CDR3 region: CASSSPDRGLSEQYF. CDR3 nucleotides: TGTGCCAGCAGCTCCCCGGACAGGGGTTTGAGTGAGCAGTACTTC. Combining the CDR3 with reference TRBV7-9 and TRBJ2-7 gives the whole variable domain DTGVSQNPRHKITKRGQNVTFRCDPISEHNRLYWYRQTLGQGPEFLTYFQNEAQLEKSRLLSDRFSAERPKGSFSTLEIQRTEQGDSAMYLCASSSPDRGLSEQYFGPGTRLTVT.

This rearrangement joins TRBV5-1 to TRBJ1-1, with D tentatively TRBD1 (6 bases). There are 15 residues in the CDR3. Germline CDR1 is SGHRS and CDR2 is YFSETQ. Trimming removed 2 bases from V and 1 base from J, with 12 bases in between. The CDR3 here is CASSFTGHQNTEAFF. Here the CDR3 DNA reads TGCGCCAGCAGCTTCACGGGACACCAGAACACTGAAGCTTTCTTT.